This entry is about one T cell receptor (beta chain). This sample was included in a study of blood T cells in healthy people across ages. CDR1 is DFQATT, CDR2 SNEGSKA, per germline (reference sequence). The CDR3 runs 12 residues. V lost 2 bases and J 10 bases, leaving 14 bases between the germline ends. For the second PCR, which ran for roughly 7 to 11 cycles, a sample-barcoded 5' primer and a J-beta primer mix were used. TCRdb independently ran MiXCR on the 5' RACE reads; one entry per CDR3 protein. The table records more than 1 million distinct CDR3 sequences, roughly 45% of them present only once. This TCR derives from a woman aged 55-70 years in good health. Material: blood. The genes are TRBV20-1 and TRBJ1-1; D perhaps matches TRBD1 (5 bases). CDR3 in amino acids: CSARSEGCVAFF. The CDR3 region has the DNA TGCAGTGCTAGATCAGAGGGGTGTGTAGCTTTCTTT.